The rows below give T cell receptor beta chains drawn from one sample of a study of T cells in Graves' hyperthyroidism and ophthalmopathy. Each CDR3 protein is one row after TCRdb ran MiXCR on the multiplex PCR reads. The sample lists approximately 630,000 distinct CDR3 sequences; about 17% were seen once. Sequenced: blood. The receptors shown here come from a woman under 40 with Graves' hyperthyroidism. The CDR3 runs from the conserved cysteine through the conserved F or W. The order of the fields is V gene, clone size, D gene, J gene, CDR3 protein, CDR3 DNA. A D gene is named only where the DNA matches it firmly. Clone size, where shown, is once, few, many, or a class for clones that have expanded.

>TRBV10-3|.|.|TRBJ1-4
CAMRDNQLEKLFF
TGTGCCATGCGGGACAACCAACTTGAAAAACTGTTTTTT
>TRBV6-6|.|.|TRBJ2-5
CASSYPSLSSETQYF
TGTGCCAGCAGTTACCCGTCCCTGTCGTCGGAGACCCAGTACTTC
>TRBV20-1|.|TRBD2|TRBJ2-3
CSARGTSAGTDTQYF
TGCAGTGCTAGAGGGACTAGCGCGGGCACAGATACGCAGTATTTT
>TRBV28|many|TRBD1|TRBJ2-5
CASSFTGTGVETQYF
TGTGCCAGCAGTTTTACCGGGACAGGGGTCGAGACCCAGTACTTC
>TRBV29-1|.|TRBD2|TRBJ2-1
CSVEEIAGTYNEQFF
TGCAGCGTTGAAGAAATAGCGGGAACCTACAATGAGCAGTTCTTC
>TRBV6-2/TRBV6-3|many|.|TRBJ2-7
CATANPRGRGEQYF
TGTGCCACCGCGAACCCCAGGGGCCGGGGCGAGCAGTACTTC
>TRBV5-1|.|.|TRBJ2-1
CASSLAGGVNSYNEQFF
TGCGCCAGCAGCTTGGCCGGAGGGGTGAACTCCTACAATGAGCAGTTCTTC
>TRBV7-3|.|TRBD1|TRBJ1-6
CASSSGQGRSPLHF
TGTGCCAGCAGCTCCGGACAGGGACGATCACCCCTCCACTTT
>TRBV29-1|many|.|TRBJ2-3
CSVDERGSHTDTQYF
TGCAGCGTTGATGAGAGGGGATCCCACACAGATACGCAGTATTTT
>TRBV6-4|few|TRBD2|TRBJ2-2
CASSEREGEAGELFF
TGTGCCAGCAGTGAAAGGGAGGGAGAGGCCGGGGAGCTGTTTTTT
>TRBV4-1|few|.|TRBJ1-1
CASSQDPQVLETEAFF
TGCGCCAGCAGCCAAGATCCCCAGGTCTTGGAGACTGAAGCTTTCTTT
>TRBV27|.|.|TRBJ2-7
CASSIGRPYEQYF
TGTGCCAGCAGTATAGGGAGACCCTACGAGCAGTACTTC
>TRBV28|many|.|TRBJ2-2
CASKTPPTLNTGELFF
TGTGCCAGCAAAACCCCCCCCACCCTGAACACCGGGGAGCTGTTTTTT
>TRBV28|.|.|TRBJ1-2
CASYRRAALYGYTF
TGTGCCAGCTACAGGCGTGCAGCCCTCTATGGCTACACCTTC
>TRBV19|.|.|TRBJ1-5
CASSAWTDTLSQPQHF
TGTGCCAGTAGTGCCTGGACAGATACCCTTAGCCAGCCCCAGCATTTT
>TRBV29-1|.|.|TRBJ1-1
CSVDLNQAGAFF
TGCAGCGTTGACCTCAACCAGGCGGGAGCTTTCTTT
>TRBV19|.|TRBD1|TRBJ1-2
CASSIDGDRGIEGYTF
TGTGCCAGTAGTATCGACGGGGACAGGGGTATAGAGGGCTACACCTTC
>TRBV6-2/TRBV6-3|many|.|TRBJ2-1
CASRSYNEQFF
TGTGCCAGCAGATCGTACAATGAGCAGTTCTTC
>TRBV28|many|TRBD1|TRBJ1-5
CASSPGTGSNQPQHF
TGTGCCAGCAGTCCGGGGACAGGGAGCAATCAGCCCCAGCATTTT
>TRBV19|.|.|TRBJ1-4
CASSGYRREKLFF
TGTGCCAGTAGTGGATACAGGAGGGAAAAACTGTTTTTT
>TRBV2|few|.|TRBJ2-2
CASSEQGRTGELFF
TGTGCCAGCAGCGAGCAGGGGCGCACCGGGGAGCTGTTTTTT
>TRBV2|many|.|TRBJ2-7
CASSRQLRSKPEQYF
TGTGCCAGCAGTCGTCAACTAAGAAGCAAACCCGAGCAGTACTTC
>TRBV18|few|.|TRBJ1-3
CASSPAGFSGNTIYF
TGTGCCAGCTCACCTGCCGGGTTCTCGGGAAACACCATATATTTT
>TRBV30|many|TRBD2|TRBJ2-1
CAWTGTSFEQFF
TGTGCCTGGACCGGGACTAGTTTTGAGCAGTTCTTC
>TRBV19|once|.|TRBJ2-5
CASSIVGGVYQETQYF
TGTGCCAGTAGTATTGTTGGCGGGGTCTACCAAGAGACCCAGTACTTC
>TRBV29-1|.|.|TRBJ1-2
CSVGQPSDGYGYTF
TGCAGCGTTGGACAGCCCTCCGACGGCTATGGCTACACCTTC
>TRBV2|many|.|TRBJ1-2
CASQGSPNYGYTF
TGTGCCAGCCAGGGGAGTCCTAACTATGGCTACACCTTC
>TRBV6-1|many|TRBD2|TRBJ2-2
CASSEDPSGRTGELFF
TGTGCCAGCAGTGAAGATCCTAGCGGGAGGACCGGGGAGCTGTTTTTT
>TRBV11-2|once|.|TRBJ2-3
CASSARGWVGPTDTQYF
TGTGCCAGCAGCGCCCGGGGTTGGGTGGGCCCCACAGATACGCAGTATTTT
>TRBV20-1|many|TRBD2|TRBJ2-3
CSANPRLAPADTQYF
TGCAGTGCCAATCCCCGACTAGCGCCGGCAGATACGCAGTATTTT
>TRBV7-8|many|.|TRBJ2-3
CASSYLSVDTQYF
TGTGCCAGCAGCTACCTCTCTGTAGATACGCAGTATTTT
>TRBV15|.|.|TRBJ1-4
CATSRGGTNEKLFF
TGTGCCACCAGCAGAGGAGGCACTAATGAAAAACTGTTTTTT
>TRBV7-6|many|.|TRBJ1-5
CASSFGPRGQPQHF
TGTGCCAGCAGCTTTGGGCCCAGGGGACAGCCCCAGCATTTT
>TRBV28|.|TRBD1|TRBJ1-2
CTSSLGGSYGYTF
TGTACCAGCAGCCTAGGGGGCAGCTATGGCTACACCTTC
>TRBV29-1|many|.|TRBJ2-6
CSVVGTVVRGANVLTF
TGCAGCGTTGTCGGAACGGTCGTGCGTGGGGCCAACGTCCTGACTTTC
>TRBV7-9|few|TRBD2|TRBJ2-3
CASSLGHQPSGIQYF
TGTGCCAGCAGCTTAGGGCACCAGCCTAGCGGGATCCAGTATTTT